Below are 14 T cell receptor beta chains sequenced from a single sample in a study of blood T cell repertoires in COVID-19. The data were produced by immunoSEQ multiplex PCR, yet TCRdb's version contains in-frame clones alone and is incomplete. The repertoire has around 300,000 clones, around 89% of them found once; the top ten carry around 4.5%. Material for sequencing was PBMCs or T cells enriched from blood (not recorded which). All receptors come from a woman younger than 35 with acute COVID-19.

The chain joins TRBV7-2 to TRBJ1-6; maybe TRBD1 (6 bases). CDR1 SGHTA and CDR2 FQGNSA come from the germline V gene. CDR3 length equals 14 residues. V was shortened by 3 bases and J by 9 bases, with 12 bases between the two germline ends. CDR3 DNA: TGTGCCAGCAGCTTTGGGACACCACCTTCACCCCTCCACTTT. Amino acids: CASSFGTPPSPLHF.

The V gene is TRBV28, the J gene TRBJ2-1; the D gene is possibly TRBD2 (6 bases). The germline V gene has CDR1 MDHEN and CDR2 SYDVKM. The CDR3 length is 16 residues. Between the trimmed V and J ends, which lost 6 bases and 1 base, there was a span of 16 bases. CDR3 bases: TGTGCCAGCAGGTTTTCTGGGGAGGTTTCCTACAATGAGCAGTTCTTC. Translation gives CASRFSGEVSYNEQFF. Looking up the rest from reference TRBV28 and TRBJ2-1 gives the full variable domain: DVKVTQSSRYLVKRTGEKVFLECVQDMDHENMFWYRQDPGLGLRLIYFSYDVKMKEKGDIPEGYSVSREKKERFSLILESASTNQTSMYLCASRFSGEVSYNEQFFGPGTRLTVL.

With regard to this clone: This sample includes further DNA sequences coding for the same CDR3. The rearrangement uses TRBV27 and TRBJ2-2; TRBD2 matches at 8 bases. Germline loops: CDR1 MNHEY, CDR2 SMNVEV (reference sequence). The CDR3 is 16 residues long. J gave up 6 bases and V 5 bases, and 11 bases lay outside the gene matches. The CDR3 coding sequence is TGTGCCAGCAGTCCCCCCCAGCGGGAGCTGGCCGGGGAGCTGTTTTTT. It codes for CASSPPQRELAGELFF.

The rearrangement uses TRBV6-5 and TRBJ2-7, with TRBD1 identical over 7 bases. The CDR3 is 11 residues long. Germline CDR1 is MNHEY and CDR2 is SVGAGI. V was pared by 6 bases and J by 7 bases, with 3 bases of the junction left unmatched. CDR3 coding DNA: TGTGCCAGCAGCCCAGGGGGTGAGCAGTACTTC. Its protein is CASSPGGEQYF.

The V gene is TRBV2, the J gene TRBJ1-6; D remains ambiguous. The CDR3 extends over 13 amino acids. CDR1 is SNHLY, CDR2 FYNNEI, per germline. V was shortened by 7 bases and J by 8 bases, with 12 bases between the two germline ends. The CDR3: CASNGFADSPLHF. The CDR3, as DNA: TGTGCCAGCAACGGCTTTGCGGATTCACCCCTCCACTTT.

The sample holds a few counts of this clone. The chain combines TRBV6-7 with TRBJ2-7; possible D gene TRBD2, 6 bases. TRBV6-7 belongs to the ORF category, with a function that is uncertain. The CDR3 has 17 amino acids. V lost 4 bases and J 0 bases, leaving 19 bases between the germline ends. The CDR3 here is CASSSHGGNSLSYEQYF. The CDR3 bases are TGTGCCAGCAGTTCTCATGGGGGGAATTCTCTCTCCTACGAGCAGTACTTC.

The count of this clone is one. The rearrangement links TRBV6-5 to TRBJ2-7; D is possibly TRBD1 (5 bases). The CDR3 totals 16 residues. Germline CDR1 MNHEY, CDR2 SVGAGI. Trimming left V 0 bases short and J 4 bases short, with 16 bases between. The CDR3 loop is CASSYSGRQPDYEQYF. The CDR3 region has the DNA TGTGCCAGCAGTTACTCGGGGCGCCAACCCGATTACGAGCAGTACTTC.

This sequence joins TRBV7-6 and TRBJ1-1; a weak D match, TRBD1 (6 bases). CDR1 is SGHVS and CDR2 is FNYEAQ in the germline V gene. Trimming left V 3 bases short and J 1 base short, with 12 bases between. This CDR3 comprises 15 residues. The CDR3 region has the DNA TGTGCCAGCAGCTTCGTAGACAGGTCGAACACTGAAGCTTTCTTT. Residues: CASSFVDRSNTEAFF.

The V gene is TRBV19, the J gene TRBJ1-6; 8 nucleotides agree with TRBD1. V shed 2 bases, J shed 9 bases, and the junction held 3 bases outside the gene matches. CDR3 length: 14 amino acids. Per the germline V gene, CDR1 is LNHDA and CDR2 is SQIVND (reference sequence). The CDR3 reads CASSIQGARSPLHF. The CDR3 nucleotides read TGTGCCAGTAGTATACAGGGGGCCCGTTCACCCCTCCACTTT.

The chain recombines TRBV29-1 with TRBJ1-5; a possible D gene is TRBD1 (5 bases). The CDR3 runs to 12 residues. Trimming removed 6 bases from V and 5 bases from J, with 11 bases in between. Germline-derived CDR1 and CDR2 are SQVTM and ANQGSEA. CDR3 sequence (DNA): TGCAGCGTAGGTTTCAGGGATCAGCCCCAGCATTTT. Translating gives CSVGFRDQPQHF.

J is TRBJ2-1 and V is TRBV7-2, with 8 bases that match TRBD1. Germline CDR1 SGHTA, CDR2 FQGNSA. V trimming: 4 bases; J trimming: 5 bases; junction bases outside the gene matches: 1. The CDR3 has 13 amino acids. The CDR3 bases are TGTGCCAGCAGCTCCAGGGGGCACAATGAGCAGTTCTTC. Translated, it gives CASSSRGHNEQFF.

The chain recombines TRBV7-3 with TRBJ2-7, with 12 bases that match TRBD2. The CDR3 length is 15 residues. J was trimmed by 5 bases and V by 3 bases; bases with no gene match: 5. Germline CDR1 reads SGHTA; CDR2 reads FQGTGA. DNA of the CDR3: TGTGCCAGCAGCTTCCTAGCGGGAGGGCCCCACGAGCAGTACTTC. It translates to CASSFLAGGPHEQYF.

The chain uses TRBV7-6 and TRBJ1-4, with TRBD1 matching over 7 bases. The CDR3 is 18 residues long. J lost 5 bases, V lost 5 bases, and 17 bases had no gene match. CDR1 is SGHVS and CDR2 is FNYEAQ in the germline V gene. CDR3 sequence reads: CASSLAPWRTGVNEKLFF. The DNA of the CDR3 is TGTGCCAGCAGCCTCGCCCCATGGCGAACAGGGGTAAATGAAAAACTGTTTTTT.

This clone was counted a single time. This chain links TRBV27 with TRBJ1-1; D remains ambiguous. The germline CDR1 and CDR2 sequences are MNHEY and SMNVEV (reference sequence). This CDR3 has 14 residues. V dropped 0 bases and J dropped 3 bases, with 8 bases sitting between them. CDR3 loop: CASSLSNSYTEAFF. The CDR3 nucleotides read TGTGCCAGCAGTTTATCGAACAGCTACACTGAAGCTTTCTTT.